The 26 T cell receptor beta chains given below trace back to one sample, sequenced in a study of T-cell memory formation after mild COVID-19. TCRdb processed the 5' RACE reads anew with MiXCR; each CDR3 protein has one entry. The data hold 210,000 or so distinct CDR3 sequences, with about 10% observed a single time. Sequenced input: PBMCs or a T cell subset sorted from them (not recorded which). Every receptor here comes from a young man who had mild COVID-19 (a few samples of this study predate the infection). Cell type and time point are not known.

This clonotype was seen a handful of times. The chain combines TRBV4-3 with TRBJ1-5; D not resolved. CDR3 size: 16 residues. The ends were cut back, 0 bases at V and 10 bases at J, with 19 bases in the middle. Germline CDR1 reads LGHNA; CDR2 reads YSLEER. The CDR3 nucleotides are TGCGCCAGCAGCCAAGAGGTAGGGTCGGTAGGTGGTCCCCAGCATTTT. Residues: CASSQEVGSVGGPQHF.

This clonotype has only a few counts. V usage is TRBV6-1 and J usage is TRBJ1-4; tentative D call: TRBD1 (6 bases). Trimming removed 7 bases at V and 10 bases at J, with 13 bases between. This CDR3 region has 12 residues. Germline V gene lookup returns CDR1 MNHNS and CDR2 SASEGT. CDR3 amino acids: CASTSEDRKLFF. As DNA, the CDR3 is TGTGCCAGCACGAGTGAGGACAGAAAACTGTTTTTT.

The gene calls are TRBV5-1 and TRBJ1-1; weak D call: TRBD1 (6 bases). This CDR3 region has 15 residues. V was cut by 4 bases and J by 2 bases, with 15 bases left in between. Per germline, CDR1 SGHRS and CDR2 YFSETQ. The CDR3, as DNA: TGCGCCAGCAGCGCCGCGGGGGGCCTTAACACTGAAGCTTTCTTT. Encoded protein: CASSAAGGLNTEAFF.

This clonotype was counted many times. The V gene is TRBV10-3, the J gene TRBJ2-7, with D possibly TRBD2 on 6 matching bases. Trimming took 7 bases from V and 6 from J, leaving 10 bases between them. CDR1 is ENHRY and CDR2 is SYGVKD in the germline V gene. This CDR3 has 11 residues. The CDR3 nucleotides read TGTGCCATCACGCGGGGCTCCGAGCAGTACTTC. Protein sequence: CAITRGSEQYF.

This clonotype was seen a single time. J is TRBJ2-6 and V is TRBV4-3, with TRBD2 identical over 7 bases. Germline V lookup: CDR1 LGHNA, CDR2 YSLEER. V shed 0 bases, J shed 0 bases, and the junction held 2 bases outside the gene matches. This CDR3 is built from 17 residues. CDR3 amino acids: CASSQDGGGSGANVLTF. CDR3 DNA sequence: TGCGCCAGCAGCCAAGATGGCGGGGGCTCTGGGGCCAACGTCCTGACTTTC.

The chain joins TRBV15 to TRBJ2-5; D unclear. The CDR3 loop spans 13 amino acids. Germline CDR1 is LNHNV and CDR2 is YYDKDF (reference sequence). V lost 1 base and J lost 2, with 5 bases in between. This chain's CDR3 is CATSRGGQETQYF. CDR3 nucleotide sequence: TGTGCCACCAGCAGAGGAGGTCAAGAGACCCAGTACTTC.

This clonotype has a count of ten or more. This chain uses TRBV5-5 with TRBJ2-5; 7 positions agree with TRBD1. J was trimmed by 7 bases and V by 4 bases; bases with no gene match: 13. The CDR3 has 15 residues. The germline V gene has CDR1 SGHKS and CDR2 YYEKEE (reference sequence). CDR3: CASSTGDSARGTQYF. The DNA for the CDR3 is TGTGCCAGCAGCACAGGGGACAGCGCTCGTGGGACCCAGTACTTC.

A few counts support this clonotype. J is TRBJ2-7 and V is TRBV20-1, with D perhaps TRBD1 (5 bases). Germline assignment: CDR1 DFQATT and CDR2 SNEGSKA (reference sequence). The ends were cut back, 5 bases at V and 0 bases at J, with 14 bases in the middle. The CDR3 is 14 residues long. DNA of the CDR3: TGCAGTGCTTCCGACAGTCAGAGCTCCTACGAGCAGTACTTC. Translating gives CSASDSQSSYEQYF.

V is TRBV9 and J is TRBJ1-2; D uncertain. The V end was cut by 0 bases, the J end by 3 bases, with 9 bases between. This CDR3 is 14 amino acids long. CDR1 SGDLS and CDR2 YYNGEE come from the germline V gene. The CDR3 here is CASSVARTDYGYTF. The CDR3 DNA follows: TGTGCCAGCAGCGTAGCTAGGACCGACTATGGCTACACCTTC.

Many counts were recorded for this clonotype. This chain connects TRBV7-9 to TRBJ1-3; D is ambiguous. The germline gives CDR1 SEHNR, CDR2 FQNEAQ (reference sequence). This CDR3 has 16 residues. The V and J ends lost 5 bases and 4 bases respectively, with 18 bases between them. The CDR3 here is CASSATFVAGGNTIYF. CDR3 sequence (DNA): TGTGCCAGCAGCGCTACGTTTGTCGCGGGAGGAAACACCATATATTTT.

This clonotype was picked up a small number of times. The chain uses TRBV11-2 and TRBJ2-3; perhaps TRBD2 as D (7 bases). The CDR3 runs 17 residues. Trimming removed 5 bases from V and 2 bases from J, with 20 bases in between. Germline V CDR1 and CDR2: SGHAT, FQNNGV. Here the CDR3 DNA reads TGTGCCAGCAGCCCCGAGAGGGGGGGGAATATCACAGATACGCAGTATTTT. This sequence encodes CASSPERGGNITDTQYF.

The rearrangement uses TRBV4-3 and TRBJ1-3; D unresolved. Trimming left V 4 bases short and J 4 bases short, with 11 bases between. There are 14 residues in the CDR3. Germline V lookup: CDR1 LGHNA, CDR2 YSLEER. The DNA for the CDR3 is TGCGCCAGCAGCCTTGTGGGTCAAGGAAACACCATATATTTT. Protein sequence: CASSLVGQGNTIYF.

This clonotype occurred many times. This chain connects TRBV9 to TRBJ2-3, with D unresolved. The CDR3 consists of 14 residues. V dropped 4 bases and J dropped 2 bases, with 11 bases sitting between them. CDR1 is SGDLS and CDR2 is YYNGEE in the germline V gene. The CDR3 here is CASSLGIDTDTQYF. The CDR3, as DNA: TGTGCCAGCAGCCTTGGAATCGACACAGATACGCAGTATTTT.

This clonotype has just a few counts. The chain carries TRBV5-4 and TRBJ2-2; 11 positions match TRBD1. Germline-derived CDR1 and CDR2 are SGHNT and YYREEE (reference sequence). With V trimmed by 7 bases and J by 6 bases, 11 bases remained unmatched. The CDR3 consists of 16 residues. The CDR3: CASGRTGGARAGELFF. Written as DNA, the CDR3 is TGTGCCAGCGGGCGGACAGGGGGCGCGAGGGCCGGGGAGCTGTTTTTT.

This sequence joins TRBV5-1 and TRBJ1-1; a weak D match, TRBD1 (5 bases). This CDR3 has 13 residues. V gave up 4 bases and J gave up 1 base, with 8 bases separating them. Germline CDR1 reads SGHRS; CDR2 reads YFSETQ. DNA for the CDR3: TGCGCCAGCAGCATCGGGACGAACACTGAAGCTTTCTTT. It translates to CASSIGTNTEAFF.

V usage is TRBV7-2 and J usage is TRBJ2-3; the D is unclear. Trimming removed 2 bases from V and 2 bases from J, with 20 bases in between. This CDR3 contains 18 residues. Germline V gene lookup returns CDR1 SGHTA and CDR2 FQGNSA. The CDR3 is CASSLIPGVGGTTDTQYF. DNA for the CDR3: TGTGCCAGCAGCTTAATTCCAGGTGTTGGCGGAACCACAGATACGCAGTATTTT.

This clonotype was counted a few times. J is TRBJ2-7 and V is TRBV6-6; perhaps TRBD1 as D (6 bases). The CDR3 has 12 residues. V lost 5 bases and J 5 bases, leaving 10 bases between the germline ends. Germline V gene lookup returns CDR1 MNHNY and CDR2 SVGAGI (reference sequence). CDR3 residues: CASSLTGHEQYF. The CDR3 bases are TGTGCCAGCAGTCTTACAGGGCACGAGCAGTACTTC.

In its sample, this clonotype was seen a few times. The chain employs TRBV28 and TRBJ2-1; D tentatively reads TRBD1 or TRBD2 (5 bases each). This CDR3 has 11 residues. Per germline, CDR1 MDHEN and CDR2 SYDVKM. Trimming took 6 bases from V and 10 from J, leaving 10 bases between them. CDR3: CASSRDAEQFF. The CDR3 nucleotides read TGTGCCAGCAGCCGGGACGCCGAGCAGTTCTTC.

The sample holds a few counts of this clonotype. The chain is built from TRBV12-3 or TRBV12-4 and TRBJ2-5; D is unresolved. CDR3 length equals 14 residues. Trimming removed 2 bases at V and 4 bases at J, with 11 bases between. The CDR3 region is CASSLRPPRETQYF. The CDR3 bases are TGTGCCAGCAGTTTACGCCCCCCTCGAGAGACCCAGTACTTC.

DNA for the CDR3: TGTGCCAGCAGTCGAACAGGGAATTTCGGGGAGCTGTTTTTT. Protein sequence: CASSRTGNFGELFF. The chain combines TRBV28 with TRBJ2-2, with a weak D call TRBD1 (6 bases). CDR3 length: 14 residues. V lost 5 bases and J lost 7, with 14 bases in between. Germline V CDR1 and CDR2: MDHEN, SYDVKM.

The sample holds a few counts of this clonotype. J is TRBJ2-5 and V is TRBV20-1, with 8 bases aligning to TRBD2. Trimming removed 2 bases from V and 7 bases from J; junction bases left unmatched: 15. The germline V gene encodes CDR1 DFQATT and CDR2 SNEGSKA (reference sequence). This CDR3 contains 16 residues. CDR3 DNA sequence: TGCAGTGCTAGAATACGGGGGGGGGCCCCCAGTTGGACCCAGTACTTC. Amino acids: CSARIRGGAPSWTQYF.

This clonotype was detected only a few times. The gene calls are TRBV7-2 and TRBJ1-1, with D unclear. The germline gives CDR1 SGHTA, CDR2 FQGNSA. Trimming cost V 0 bases and J 4 bases, with 12 bases left between them. This CDR3 contains 15 residues. As DNA, the CDR3 is TGTGCCAGCAGCTTAGCAGGGCTTGTAGGCACTGAAGCTTTCTTT. Translated: CASSLAGLVGTEAFF.

This clonotype was recorded many times. The genes are TRBV7-2 and TRBJ1-1; D call uncertain. CDR1 SGHTA and CDR2 FQGNSA come from the germline V gene. The CDR3 covers 14 residues. V lost 3 bases and J lost 3, with 11 bases in between. CDR3 residues: CASSFERPYTEAFF. CDR3 bases: TGTGCCAGCAGCTTTGAAAGGCCTTACACTGAAGCTTTCTTT. Variable domain in full (rest from reference TRBV7-2 and TRBJ1-1): GAGVSQSPSNKVTEKGKDVELRCDPISGHTALYWYRQSLGQGLEFLIYFQGNSAPDKSGLPSDRFSAERTGGSVSTLTIQRTQQEDSAVYLCASSFERPYTEAFFGQGTRLTVV.

This clonotype has a handful of counts. V and J are TRBV5-4 and TRBJ2-3, with TRBD2 identical over 9 bases. Looked up from germline, CDR1 is SGHNT and CDR2 is YYREEE (reference sequence). This CDR3 is 16 amino acids long. Trimming at V came to 2 bases and at J to 11 bases, leaving 15 bases not matched to a gene. The CDR3: CASSFGGEAGGQGQYF. As DNA, the CDR3 is TGTGCCAGCAGCTTCGGGGGCGAGGCGGGGGGGCAGGGGCAGTATTTT.

DNA for the CDR3: TGTGCCAGCAGTGAGGGAACGAGGGGGACCACAGATACGCAGTATTTT. This gives the protein CASSEGTRGTTDTQYF. The V gene is TRBV25-1, the J gene TRBJ2-3, with TRBD1 as a possible D gene (6 bases). The CDR3 contains 16 residues. The V end lost 3 bases, the J end lost 2 bases, and 15 bases lay between the germline ends. Germline CDR1 and CDR2: MGHDK and SYGVNS.

The CDR3: CASSGLAGGLTSTDTQYF. In DNA, the CDR3 is TGTGCCAGCAGCGGACTAGCGGGGGGACTAACTAGCACAGATACGCAGTATTTT. This sequence joins TRBV7-6 and TRBJ2-3, with 14 bases aligning to TRBD2. The ends lost 5 bases at V and 0 bases at J; junction bases unmatched: 7. Germline CDR1 SGHVS, CDR2 FNYEAQ. CDR3 length: 18 residues.